These 11 T cell receptor beta chains came from one sample sequenced in a study of blood T cells in healthy people across ages. Primed by a sample-barcoded 5' primer and a J-beta primer mix, a second PCR proceeded for roughly 6 to 12 cycles. One entry per CDR3 protein, called by TCRdb with MiXCR from the 5' RACE reads. This table holds 1.5 million or so distinct CDR3 sequences, roughly 43% found once. The sample was blood. These receptors all come from a woman younger than 30 in good health.

For the CDR3, the DNA is TGCAGTGCTAGAGAAAAGGGTTCCTACAATGAGCAGTTCTTC. Translated: CSAREKGSYNEQFF. J is TRBJ2-1 and V is TRBV20-1; D unresolved. The germline gives CDR1 DFQATT, CDR2 SNEGSKA (reference sequence). The V and J ends lost 0 bases and 1 base respectively, with 7 bases between them. The CDR3 has 14 amino acids.

This clonotype was recorded a few times. The gene calls are TRBV27 and TRBJ2-1; 7 bases are a match to TRBD1. Trimming took 8 bases from V and 1 from J; bases not matched to a gene: 17. Germline V gives CDR1 MNHEY, CDR2 SMNVEV (reference sequence). The CDR3 runs 18 residues. This CDR3 reads CASSTRPVTGVSYNEQFF. The DNA of the CDR3 is TGTGCCAGCTCAACCCGGCCTGTCACAGGGGTATCCTACAATGAGCAGTTCTTC.

This chain joins TRBV7-2 and TRBJ1-5; D uncertain. Trimming removed 1 base at V and 3 bases at J, with 16 bases between. Germline V lookup: CDR1 SGHTA, CDR2 FQGNSA. CDR3 length: 17 amino acids. The CDR3 nucleotides read TGTGCCAGCAGCTTAGAAACCACAGTGATCTTCAATCAGCCCCAGCATTTT. This codes for CASSLETTVIFNQPQHF. The complete variable domain, with remaining parts taken from reference TRBV7-2 and TRBJ1-5, reads GAGVSQSPSNKVTEKGKDVELRCDPISGHTALYWYRQSLGQGLEFLIYFQGNSAPDKSGLPSDRFSAERTGGSVSTLTIQRTQQEDSAVYLCASSLETTVIFNQPQHFGDGTRLSIL.

The chain joins TRBV4-3 to TRBJ1-2; D gene unclear. V lost 0 bases, J lost 7 bases, and 6 bases lay in between. The CDR3 length is 12 residues. Germline CDR1 LGHNA, CDR2 YSLEER. CDR3 residues: CASSQDLVGYTF. The CDR3 DNA reads TGCGCCAGCAGCCAAGATCTGGTTGGCTACACCTTC.

The chain links TRBV27 to TRBJ2-1; D is perhaps TRBD2 (6 bases). In germline, CDR1 is MNHEY, CDR2 SMNVEV (reference sequence). This CDR3 contains 15 residues. Between the trimmed V and J ends, which lost 4 bases and 1 base, there was a span of 11 bases. CDR3 nucleotide sequence: TGTGCCAGCAGTTGGGCGGAGGGTTCCTACAATGAGCAGTTCTTC. Translating it yields CASSWAEGSYNEQFF.

This clonotype was seen once. This may stem from a read error, because a much larger clone lies one nucleotide away. The chain links TRBV6-5 to TRBJ2-5; 12 nucleotides agree with TRBD1. CDR1 and CDR2 from the germline V gene are MNHEY and SVGAGI. This CDR3 comprises 15 residues. The junction had 12 bases not matched to a gene; V was cut back by 5 bases and J by 11 bases. CDR3 residues: CASSTGTGGYNEQYF. The CDR3 DNA is TGTGCCAGCAGTACCGGGACAGGGGGCTACAATGAGCAGTACTTC.

The chain joins TRBV19 to TRBJ1-5, with D unclear. The CDR3 is 12 amino acids. Germline values: CDR1 LNHDA, CDR2 SQIVND (reference sequence). Between the trimmed V and J ends, which lost 8 bases and 4 bases, there was a span of 9 bases. DNA of the CDR3: TGTGCCAGTGGATTTCGGAATCAGCCCCAGCATTTT. This codes for CASGFRNQPQHF.

The chain is built from TRBV3-1 and TRBJ2-7, with 11 bases fitting TRBD2. Germline loops: CDR1 LGHDT, CDR2 YNNKEL (reference sequence). CDR3 size: 16 residues. V gave up 4 bases and J gave up 7 bases; unmatched junction bases: 12. CDR3 nucleotide sequence: TGTGCCAGCAGCCTCAAGACTAGCGGGACCTACAATGAGCAGTACTTC. This encodes CASSLKTSGTYNEQYF.

The J gene is TRBJ1-2, the V gene TRBV2; 9 bases are a match to TRBD1. The CDR3 extends over 14 amino acids. Germline V gene sequence: CDR1 SNHLY, CDR2 FYNNEI. V was pared by 6 bases and J by 4 bases, with 6 bases of the junction left unmatched. In nucleotides, the CDR3 is TGTGCCAGCAGCGGCAGGACAGGGGTCTATGGCTACACCTTC. As protein: CASSGRTGVYGYTF.

This clonotype has a handful of counts. This chain connects TRBV7-9 to TRBJ1-4; tentative D call: TRBD1 (5 bases). Germline lookup yields CDR1 SEHNR and CDR2 FQNEAQ (reference sequence). V was trimmed by 6 bases and J by 7 bases, leaving 12 bases between them. The CDR3 is 13 residues long. Written as DNA, the CDR3 is TGTGCCAGCAGGGGAGGGGTGGTTGAAAAACTGTTTTTT. Translated: CASRGGVVEKLFF.

The chain uses TRBV7-3 and TRBJ2-1, with unresolved D. Germline lookup yields CDR1 SGHTA and CDR2 FQGTGA. The CDR3 extends over 12 amino acids. The germline V and J ends were trimmed by 3 bases and 8 bases, with 8 bases remaining between them. The CDR3 loop reads CASSFFEDEQFF. Written as DNA, the CDR3 is TGTGCCAGCAGCTTCTTCGAAGATGAGCAGTTCTTC.